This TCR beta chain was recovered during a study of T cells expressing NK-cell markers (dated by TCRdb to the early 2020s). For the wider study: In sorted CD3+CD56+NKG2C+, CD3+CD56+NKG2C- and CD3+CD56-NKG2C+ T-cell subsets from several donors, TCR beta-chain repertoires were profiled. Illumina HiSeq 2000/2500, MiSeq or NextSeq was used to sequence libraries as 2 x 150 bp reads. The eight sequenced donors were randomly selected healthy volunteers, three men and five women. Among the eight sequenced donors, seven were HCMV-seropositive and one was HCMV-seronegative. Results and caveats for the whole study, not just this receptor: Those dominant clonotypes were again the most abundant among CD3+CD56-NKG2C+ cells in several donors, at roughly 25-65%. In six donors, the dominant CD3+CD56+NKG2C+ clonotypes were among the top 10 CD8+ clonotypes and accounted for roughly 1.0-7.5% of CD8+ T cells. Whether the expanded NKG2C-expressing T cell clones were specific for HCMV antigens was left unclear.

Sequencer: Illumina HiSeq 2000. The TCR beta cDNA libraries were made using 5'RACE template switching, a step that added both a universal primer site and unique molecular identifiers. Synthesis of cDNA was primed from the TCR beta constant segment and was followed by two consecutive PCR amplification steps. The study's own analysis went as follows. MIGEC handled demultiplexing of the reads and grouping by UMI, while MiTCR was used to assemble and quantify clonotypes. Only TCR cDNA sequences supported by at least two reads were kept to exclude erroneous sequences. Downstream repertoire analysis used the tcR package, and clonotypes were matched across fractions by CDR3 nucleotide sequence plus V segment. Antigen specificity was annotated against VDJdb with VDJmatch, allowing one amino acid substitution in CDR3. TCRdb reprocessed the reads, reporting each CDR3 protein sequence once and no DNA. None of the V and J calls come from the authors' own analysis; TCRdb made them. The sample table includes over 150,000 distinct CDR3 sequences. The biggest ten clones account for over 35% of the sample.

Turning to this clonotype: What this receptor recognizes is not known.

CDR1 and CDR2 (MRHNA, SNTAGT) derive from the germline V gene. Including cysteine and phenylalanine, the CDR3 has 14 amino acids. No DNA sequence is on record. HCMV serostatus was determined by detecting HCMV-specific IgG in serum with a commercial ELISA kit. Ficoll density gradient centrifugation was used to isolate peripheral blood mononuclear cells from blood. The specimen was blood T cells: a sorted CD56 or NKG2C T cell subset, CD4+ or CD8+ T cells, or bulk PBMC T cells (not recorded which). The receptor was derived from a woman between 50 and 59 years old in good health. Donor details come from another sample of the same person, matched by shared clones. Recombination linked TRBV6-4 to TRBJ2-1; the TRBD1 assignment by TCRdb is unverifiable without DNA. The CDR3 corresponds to CASSDGTGGNEQFF.